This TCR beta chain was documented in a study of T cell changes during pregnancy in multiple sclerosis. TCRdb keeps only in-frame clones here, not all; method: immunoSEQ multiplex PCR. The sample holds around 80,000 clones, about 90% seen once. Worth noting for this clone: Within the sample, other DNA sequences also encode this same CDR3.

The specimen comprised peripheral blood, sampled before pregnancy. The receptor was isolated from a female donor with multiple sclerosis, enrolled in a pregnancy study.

The CDR3 protein is CASSPDRGPYEQYF. The CDR3 DNA sequence: TGCGCCAGCAGCCCGGACAGGGGCCCCTACGAGCAGTACTTC. The V gene is TRBV5-1, the J gene TRBJ2-7; 9 nucleotides agree with TRBD1. After removal of 4 bases from V and 2 bases from J, the junction contained 4 bases not matched to a gene. CDR1 is SGHRS, CDR2 YFSETQ, per germline. CDR3 length: 14 residues.